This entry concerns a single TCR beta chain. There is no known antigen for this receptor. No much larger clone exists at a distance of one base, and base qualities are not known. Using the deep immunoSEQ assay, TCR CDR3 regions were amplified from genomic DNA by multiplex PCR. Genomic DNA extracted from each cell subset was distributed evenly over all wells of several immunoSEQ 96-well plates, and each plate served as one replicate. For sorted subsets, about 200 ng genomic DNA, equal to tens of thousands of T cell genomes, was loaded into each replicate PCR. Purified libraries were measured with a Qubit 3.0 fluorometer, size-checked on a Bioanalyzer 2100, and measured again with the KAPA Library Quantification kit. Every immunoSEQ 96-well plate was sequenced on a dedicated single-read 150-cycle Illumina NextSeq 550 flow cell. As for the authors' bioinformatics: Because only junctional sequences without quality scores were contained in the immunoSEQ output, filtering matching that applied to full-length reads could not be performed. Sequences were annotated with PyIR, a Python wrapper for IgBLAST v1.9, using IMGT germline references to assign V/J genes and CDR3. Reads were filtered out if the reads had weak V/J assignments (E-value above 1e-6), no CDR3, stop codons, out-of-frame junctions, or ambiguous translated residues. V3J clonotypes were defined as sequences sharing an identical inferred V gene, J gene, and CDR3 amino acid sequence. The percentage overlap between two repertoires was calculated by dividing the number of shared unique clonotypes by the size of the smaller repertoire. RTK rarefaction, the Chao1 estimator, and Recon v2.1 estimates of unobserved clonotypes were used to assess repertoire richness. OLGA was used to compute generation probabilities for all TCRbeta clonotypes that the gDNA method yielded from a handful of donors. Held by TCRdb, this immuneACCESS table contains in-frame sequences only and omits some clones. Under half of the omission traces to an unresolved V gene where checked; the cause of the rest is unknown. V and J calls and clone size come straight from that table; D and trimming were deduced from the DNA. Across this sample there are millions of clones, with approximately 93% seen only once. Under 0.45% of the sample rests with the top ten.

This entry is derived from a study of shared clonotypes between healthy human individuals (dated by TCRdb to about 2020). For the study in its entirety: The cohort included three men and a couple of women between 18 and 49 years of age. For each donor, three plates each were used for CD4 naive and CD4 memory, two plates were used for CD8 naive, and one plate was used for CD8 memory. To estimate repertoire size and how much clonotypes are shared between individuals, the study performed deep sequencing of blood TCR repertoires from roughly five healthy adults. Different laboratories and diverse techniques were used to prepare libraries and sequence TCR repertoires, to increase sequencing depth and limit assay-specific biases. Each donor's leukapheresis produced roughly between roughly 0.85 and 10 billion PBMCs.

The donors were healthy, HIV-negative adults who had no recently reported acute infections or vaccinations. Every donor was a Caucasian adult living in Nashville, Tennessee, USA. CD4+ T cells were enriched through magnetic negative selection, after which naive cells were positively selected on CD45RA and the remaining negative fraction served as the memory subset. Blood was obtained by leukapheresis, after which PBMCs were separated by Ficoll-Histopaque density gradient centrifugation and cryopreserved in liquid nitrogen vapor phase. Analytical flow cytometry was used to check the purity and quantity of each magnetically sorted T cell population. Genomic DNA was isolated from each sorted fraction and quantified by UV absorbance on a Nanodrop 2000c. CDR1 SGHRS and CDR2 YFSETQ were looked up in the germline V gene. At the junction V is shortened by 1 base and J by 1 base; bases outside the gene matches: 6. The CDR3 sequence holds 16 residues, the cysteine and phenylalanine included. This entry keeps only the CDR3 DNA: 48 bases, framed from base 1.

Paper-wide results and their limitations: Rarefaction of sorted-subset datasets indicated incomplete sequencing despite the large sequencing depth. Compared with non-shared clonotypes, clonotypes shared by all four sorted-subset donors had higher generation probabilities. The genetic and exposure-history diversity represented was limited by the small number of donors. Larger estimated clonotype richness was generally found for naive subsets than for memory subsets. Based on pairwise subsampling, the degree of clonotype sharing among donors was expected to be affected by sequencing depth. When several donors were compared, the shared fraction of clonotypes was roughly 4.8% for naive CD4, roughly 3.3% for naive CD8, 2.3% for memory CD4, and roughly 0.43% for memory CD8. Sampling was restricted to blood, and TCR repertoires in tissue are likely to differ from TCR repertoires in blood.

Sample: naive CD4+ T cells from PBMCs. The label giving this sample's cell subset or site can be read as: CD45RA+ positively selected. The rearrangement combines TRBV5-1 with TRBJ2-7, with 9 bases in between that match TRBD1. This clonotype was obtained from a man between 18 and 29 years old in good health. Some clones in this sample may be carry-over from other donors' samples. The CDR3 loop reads CASSLSGQGFSYEQYF. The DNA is TGCGCCAGCAGCTTGTCGGGACAGGGATTTTCCTACGAGCAGTACTTC.